This T cell receptor beta chain originates from a study of vaccination and CD4 T cells after COVID-19. On this clonotype: The antigen remains unidentified.

Sequenced with the Oncomine TCR Beta short-read assay was DNA taken from cultured CD4+ T cells. MiXCR was run by TCRdb on the PCR reads, yielding one entry per CDR3 protein. The table includes thousands of distinct CDR3 sequences, under 80% detected once. Noted treatment: approximately nine-day PBMC culture with coronavirus spike peptide pools or control peptides (ViraFEST assay). Under 2.5 million PBMCs were grown per well alongside about 10 IU/ml IL-2 and 9.5 to 10 ug/ml peptide pools. The V end was cut by 3 bases, the J end by 2 bases, with 7 bases between. From germline, CDR1 is SGHTA and CDR2 FQGNSA. CDR3 length: 13 residues.

The sequenced sample consisted of CD4+ T cells from blood, cultured in vitro. The chain combines TRBV7-2 with TRBJ1-1; D gene ambiguous. The receptor was isolated from a human donor who had recovered from COVID-19. CDR3 in amino acids: CASSFGANTEAFF. The CDR3 DNA sequence: TGTGCCAGCAGCTTCGGAGCTAACACTGAAGCTTTCTTT.